This T cell receptor beta chain was sequenced in a study of blood T cell repertoires in COVID-19. Only in-frame clones appear in the TCRdb table, and some are missing; sequencing was by immunoSEQ multiplex PCR. This repertoire shows about 250,000 clones, about 80% found once; its top ten account for 2.5% to 4%. The CDR3 loop spans 11 amino acids. CDR1 is LNHDA and CDR2 is SQIVND in the germline V gene (reference sequence). Trimming took off 5 bases at V and 9 bases at J, with 9 bases between the two ends. The sequence was collected from a woman aged 80 or over with acute or convalescent COVID-19. The J gene is TRBJ2-3, the V gene TRBV19, with TRBD2 as a possible D gene (6 bases). The sequenced sample was peripheral blood. This chain's CDR3 is CASSREWTQYF. For the CDR3, the DNA is TGTGCCAGTAGTCGGGAGTGGACGCAGTATTTT. The full variable domain, rest sourced from reference TRBV19 and TRBJ2-3, is DGGITQSPKYLFRKEGQNVTLSCEQNLNHDAMYWYRQDPGQGLRLIYYSQIVNDFQKGDIAEGYSVSREKKESFPLTVTSAQKNPTAFYLCASSREWTQYFGPGTRLTVL.